This TCR beta chain was identified in a study of regulatory T cells in long-lasting Graves disease (dated by TCRdb to the early 2020s). For the wider study: Newly diagnosed Graves' disease patients had taken antithyroid drugs for less than 3 months. Peripheral blood TCR sequencing and RNA sequencing compared persistent Graves' disease patients with newly diagnosed Graves' disease patients. The study was registered as a clinical trial and conducted in China. A total of around 35 samples underwent TCR sequencing, from some 13 patients with persistent Graves' disease and approximately 20 patients with newly diagnosed Graves' disease.

Libraries were made using multiplex PCR. This sample was sequenced with an Illumina HiSeq 4000. CDR3 regions were amplified by Arm-PCR with iRepertoire HTBI primers to construct TCR beta libraries. Before sequencing, the PCR products went through gel purification. Regarding the original processing steps: Gene usage analysis of CDR3 amino acid clonotypes used the 50 to 70 TRBV and 14 to 15 TRBJ segments found across samples. Filtered high-quality paired reads were merged into contigs using COPE and FqMerger. BLAST was used to align contigs to IMGT TRBV, TRBD and TRBJ reference genes, with CDR3 defined following IMGT. Any clonotype with a frequency above 0.1% was counted as a highly expanded clone. Shannon entropy served as the measure of repertoire diversity, while the Gini coefficient captured V-J evenness. A clonotype was considered public if more than one individual shared it. TCRdb reprocessed the public reads (quality trimming at Q25 with fastp, clone calling with MiXCR) and kept in-frame beta chains. Here each entry gathers all rows of one CDR3 protein and keeps the most common genes and DNA. TCRdb, not the authors, supplied the V and J calls. The sample includes some 460,000 distinct CDR3 sequences, with around 15% observed a single time. Of the sample, 10% to 15% is held by the ten largest clones.

V is cut back by 5 bases and J by 0 bases, with 2 bases in the junction unmatched. Including the terminal cysteine and phenylalanine, the CDR3 comprises 13 residues. The kept DNA is CDR3 alone, 39 bases in frame from the first base. Sequences GTSNPN (CDR1) and SVGIG (CDR2) are obtained from the germline V gene (reference sequence). The time point tag for this specimen amounts to: newly diagnosed GD, antithyroid drugs for less than 3 months. For both TCR sequencing and RNA sequencing, RNA was extracted from PBMCs using TRIzol. The diagnosis of Graves' disease was made according to American Thyroid Association guidelines. Patients were recruited from an endocrinology department in Xi'an, China. Each patient gave about 10 milliliters of peripheral blood, collected in an EDTA anticoagulant tube. PBMCs were isolated by Ficoll Paque Plus density gradient separation without further T cell sorting. An Agilent 2100 Bioanalyzer and agarose gel were used to assess RNA quality, and a NanoDrop 2000 was used to measure RNA concentration.

The sample holds a few counts of this clonotype. This clone's antigen is unknown. No much larger clonotype is one base removed from it; base qualities were not supplied. What the research found in general, with its limitations: The authors noted that the small sample size was a limitation that may lower accuracy. Persistent patients shared more public clonotypes among themselves (around 3,000) than newly diagnosed patients did (over 950). Peripheral blood alone was examined, since thyroid tissue, which constituted the primary lesion, could not be accessed. Compared with newly diagnosed patients, persistent Graves' disease patients had lower TCR Shannon entropy and fewer highly expanded clones, which suggests clonal expansion. Sequencing and analysis were limited to the TCR beta chain. TRBV28, TRBJ1-2 and TRBJ2-5 were preferentially used in persistent disease, while TRBV20-1 and TRBJ2-1 were favored in newly diagnosed disease.

This sample also appeared in a second study, on T cells in Graves' hyperthyroidism and ophthalmopathy. According to the second study: A patient counted as having stable Graves' hyperthyroidism if no progression to ophthalmopathy occurred over 18 months of follow-up. The hyperthyroidism patients were between 18 and 65 years old and newly diagnosed, with a disease duration of less than 2 months. Patients with uncontrolled infections, other autoimmune diseases, pregnancy or lactation were excluded. Clinical symptoms, serum thyroxine and TRAb, thyroid ultrasound, and orbital computed tomography formed the basis for the diagnoses. The TCR CDR3 was subjected to a first round of RT-PCR using the HTBI primer set and the Qiagen OneStep RT-PCR kit. Most expanded thyroid clonotypes (frequency above 0.001) were also found in blood, which suggests that blood repertoires may mirror thyroid immune responses. A 13 V-J signature model separated ophthalmopathy from stable hyperthyroidism, with over 85% sensitivity and 81.08% specificity in cross-validation and 80%/75% in testing. In validation, the model predicted progression to ophthalmopathy a median of approximately 6.6 months before onset, with 70% to 71% sensitivity and almost 75% specificity. A discovery cohort of about 96 patients, 43 with Graves' ophthalmopathy and 55 to 60 with stable Graves' hyperthyroidism, was used to find distinguishing TCR V-J signatures. Prospective prediction of ophthalmopathy was tested in an independent validation cohort of 18 to 20 hyperthyroidism patients and roughly 16 patients who later progressed to ophthalmopathy. The roughly 100 discovery patients were randomly divided into training and test sets at a 7:3 ratio. Thyroid tissue and blood T-cell repertoires from roughly six Graves' hyperthyroidism patients were also compared in the study. After sampling, hyperthyroidism patients received methimazole starting at 30 mg daily, and ophthalmopathy patients received high-dose intravenous methylprednisolone. A second multiplex PCR round built the libraries, followed by size selection and purification. Paired-end sequencing of the libraries was performed with 100 bp reads on an Illumina HiSeq2000. SOAPnuke was used to process the raw data, with reads discarded if the reads contained adapters or uncalled bases, had a mean Phred below 15, or lacked an exact constant-primer or identifier match. High-quality paired reads were merged with COPE v1.2.5, and unique nucleotide sequences were defined as clonotypes. MiTCR v1.1 was used to align the clonotypes against IMGT TRBV, TRBD and TRBJ reference segments. Analysis was restricted to V-J combinations with a frequency above 0.0001, which covered roughly 99% of repertoires. The TCS score was defined as the ratio of F50 (clonal expansion) to E x V (chaos), calculated using BLOSUM62-based TCRdist between CDR3 peptides within each V-J. Welch's t-statistics and random forest reduced fewer than 550 V-J features to 13, which were used in a naive Bayes classifier (R e1071). No statistical method was used to set the sample size in advance, and investigators knew the group allocation. TCR Vbeta CDR3 sequencing of approximately 140 peripheral blood samples (43 ophthalmopathy, about 74 hyperthyroidism and roughly 17 progressor patients) is reported in the paper.

The sample in question was peripheral blood mononuclear cells (PBMCs), obtained at new diagnosis, from a patient treated with antithyroid drugs. The receptor comes from a man in his forties or fifties with Graves disease. Donor details come from another sample of the same person, matched by shared clones. This chain is built from TRBV30 and TRBJ1-1, and TRBD1 matches 8 of the central bases. The CDR3 has the sequence CAWDRGLNTEAFF. The DNA sequence is given as TGTGCCTGGGACAGGGGTCTGAACACTGAAGCTTTCTTT. The full variable domain, completed from the reference TRBV30 and TRBJ1-1 proteins outside the CDR3, reads SQTIHQWPATLVQPVGSPLSLECTVEGTSNPNLYWYRQAAGRGLQLLFYSVGIGQISSEVPQNLSASRPQDRQFILSSKKLLLSDSGFYLCAWDRGLNTEAFFGQGTRLTVV.